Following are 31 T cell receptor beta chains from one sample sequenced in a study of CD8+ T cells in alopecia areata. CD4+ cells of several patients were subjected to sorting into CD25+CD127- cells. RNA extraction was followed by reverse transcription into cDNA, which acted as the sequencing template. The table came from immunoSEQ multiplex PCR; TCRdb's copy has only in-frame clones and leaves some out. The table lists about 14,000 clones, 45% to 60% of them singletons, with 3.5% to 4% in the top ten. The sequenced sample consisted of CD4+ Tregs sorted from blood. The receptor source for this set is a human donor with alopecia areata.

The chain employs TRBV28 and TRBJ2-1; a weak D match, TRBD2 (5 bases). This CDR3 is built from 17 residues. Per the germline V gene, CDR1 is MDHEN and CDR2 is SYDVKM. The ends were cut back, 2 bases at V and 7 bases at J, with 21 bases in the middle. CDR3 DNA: TGTGCCAGCAGTTTAAGACGGGATCCATGGTCTCCGAATGAGCAGTTCTTC. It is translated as CASSLRRDPWSPNEQFF.

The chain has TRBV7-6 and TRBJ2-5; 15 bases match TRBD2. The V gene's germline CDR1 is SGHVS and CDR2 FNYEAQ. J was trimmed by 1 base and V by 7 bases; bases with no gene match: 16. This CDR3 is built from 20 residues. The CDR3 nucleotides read TGTGCCAGCATCACATCGGGGACTAGCGGGAGGTCATACATCCAAGAGACCCAGTACTTC. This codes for CASITSGTSGRSYIQETQYF.

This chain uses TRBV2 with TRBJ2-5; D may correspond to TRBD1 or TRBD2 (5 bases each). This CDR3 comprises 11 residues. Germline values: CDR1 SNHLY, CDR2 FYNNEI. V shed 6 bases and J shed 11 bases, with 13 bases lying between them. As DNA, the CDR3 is TGTGCCAGCAGGGGGGTCGTTGAGCAGTACTTC. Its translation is CASRGVVEQYF. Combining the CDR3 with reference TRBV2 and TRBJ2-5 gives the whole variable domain EPEVTQTPSHQVTQMGQEVILRCVPISNHLYFYWYRQILGQKVEFLVSFYNNEISEKSEIFDDQFSVERPDGSNFTLKIRSTKLEDSAMYFCASRGVVEQYFGPGTRLLVL.

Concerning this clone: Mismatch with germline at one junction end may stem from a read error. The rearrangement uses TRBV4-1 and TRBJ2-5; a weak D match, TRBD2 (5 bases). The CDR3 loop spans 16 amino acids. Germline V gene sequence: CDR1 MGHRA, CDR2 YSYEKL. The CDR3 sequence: CASSQESYPGEETQYF. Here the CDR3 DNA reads TGTGCCAGCAGCCAGGAAAGTTACCCCGGGGAAGAGACCCAGTACTTC.

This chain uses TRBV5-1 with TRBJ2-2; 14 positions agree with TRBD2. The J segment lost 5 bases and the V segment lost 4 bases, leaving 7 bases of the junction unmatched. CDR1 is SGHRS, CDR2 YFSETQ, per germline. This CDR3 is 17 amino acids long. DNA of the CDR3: TGCGCCAGCAGCACGGGACTAGCGGGAGTAGGGACCGGGGAGCTGTTTTTT. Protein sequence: CASSTGLAGVGTGELFF.

The DNA for the CDR3 is TGTGCCATACAGAGTGGTATAGTGGGTCTTCAGCCCCAGCATTTT. This sequence encodes CAIQSGIVGLQPQHF. The chain carries TRBV6-1 and TRBJ1-5; D is unclear. Germline values: CDR1 MNHNS, CDR2 SASEGT. Trimming took off 10 bases at V and 6 bases at J, with 22 bases between the two ends. The CDR3 consists of 15 residues.

CDR3 loop: CSVDRGGRLGDTQYF. The CDR3 bases are TGCAGCGTTGATAGGGGCGGGAGGCTGGGAGATACGCAGTATTTT. The chain links TRBV29-1 to TRBJ2-3, with 8 positions matching TRBD2. Germline V gene lookup returns CDR1 SQVTM and CDR2 ANQGSEA. The length of the CDR3 is 15 residues. After removal of 3 bases from V and 5 bases from J, the junction contained 10 bases not matched to a gene.

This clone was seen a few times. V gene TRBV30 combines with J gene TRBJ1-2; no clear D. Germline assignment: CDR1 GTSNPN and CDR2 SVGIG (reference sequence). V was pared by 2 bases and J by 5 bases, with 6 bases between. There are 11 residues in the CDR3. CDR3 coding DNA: TGTGCCTGGAGTCGGATGTATGGCTACACCTTC. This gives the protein CAWSRMYGYTF. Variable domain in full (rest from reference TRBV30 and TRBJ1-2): SQTIHQWPATLVQPVGSPLSLECTVEGTSNPNLYWYRQAAGRGLQLLFYSVGIGQISSEVPQNLSASRPQDRQFILSSKKLLLSDSGFYLCAWSRMYGYTFGSGTRLTVV.

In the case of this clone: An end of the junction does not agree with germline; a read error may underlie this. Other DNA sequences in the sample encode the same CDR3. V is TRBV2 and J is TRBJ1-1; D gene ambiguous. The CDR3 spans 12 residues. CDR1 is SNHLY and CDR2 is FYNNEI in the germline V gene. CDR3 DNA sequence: TGTGCCAGTTGGGTCCAGAACACCGAAGCTTTCTTT. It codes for CASWVQNTEAFF.

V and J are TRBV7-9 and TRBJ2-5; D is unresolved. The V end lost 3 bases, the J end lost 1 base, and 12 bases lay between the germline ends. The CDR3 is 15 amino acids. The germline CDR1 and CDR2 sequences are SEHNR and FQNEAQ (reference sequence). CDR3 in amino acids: CASSFPLSLQETQYF. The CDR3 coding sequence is TGTGCCAGCAGCTTCCCCCTGAGCCTCCAAGAGACCCAGTACTTC. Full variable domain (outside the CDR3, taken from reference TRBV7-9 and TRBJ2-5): DTGVSQNPRHKITKRGQNVTFRCDPISEHNRLYWYRQTLGQGPEFLTYFQNEAQLEKSRLLSDRFSAERPKGSFSTLEIQRTEQGDSAMYLCASSFPLSLQETQYFGPGTRLLVL.

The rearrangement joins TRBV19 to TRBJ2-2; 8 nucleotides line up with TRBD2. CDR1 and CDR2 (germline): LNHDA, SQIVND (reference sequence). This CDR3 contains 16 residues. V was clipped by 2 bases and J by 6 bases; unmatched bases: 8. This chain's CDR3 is CASSIIGSGRPGELFF. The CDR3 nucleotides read TGTGCCAGTAGTATAATCGGCAGCGGGAGACCCGGGGAGCTGTTTTTT.

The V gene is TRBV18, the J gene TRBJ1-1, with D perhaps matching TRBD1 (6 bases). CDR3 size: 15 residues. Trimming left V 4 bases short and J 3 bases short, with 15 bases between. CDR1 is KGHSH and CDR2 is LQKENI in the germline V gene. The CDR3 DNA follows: TGTGCCAGCTCACAGAGGCAGGGGTCGGACACTGAAGCTTTCTTT. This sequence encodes CASSQRQGSDTEAFF.

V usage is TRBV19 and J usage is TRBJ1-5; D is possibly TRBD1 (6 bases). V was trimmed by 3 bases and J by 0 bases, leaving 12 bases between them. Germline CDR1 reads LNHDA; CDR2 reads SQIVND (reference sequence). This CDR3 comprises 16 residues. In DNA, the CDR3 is TGTGCCAGTAGTATGAGCAGGGGCGCTAGCAATCAGCCCCAGCATTTT. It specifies CASSMSRGASNQPQHF.

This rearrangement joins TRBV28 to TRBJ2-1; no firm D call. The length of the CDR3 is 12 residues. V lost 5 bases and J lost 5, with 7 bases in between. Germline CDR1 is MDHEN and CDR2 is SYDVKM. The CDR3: CASSTRDNEQFF. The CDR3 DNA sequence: TGTGCCAGCAGTACGAGAGACAATGAGCAGTTCTTC.

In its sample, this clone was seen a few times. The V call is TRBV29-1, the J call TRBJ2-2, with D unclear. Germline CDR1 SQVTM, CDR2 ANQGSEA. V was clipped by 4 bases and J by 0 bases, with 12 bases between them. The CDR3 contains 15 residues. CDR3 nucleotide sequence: TGCAGCGTTGGGGGTTGGGCGGCGAACACCGGGGAGCTGTTTTTT. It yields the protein CSVGGWAANTGELFF.

The CDR3 DNA reads TGTGCCACCCGGAGGGACCATGACTACACCTTC. It yields the protein CATRRDHDYTF. V gene TRBV19 combines with J gene TRBJ1-2, with a possible D match to TRBD1 (5 bases). Trimming stripped 10 bases from V and 10 bases from J, with 16 bases between. The CDR3 covers 11 residues. Germline V gene lookup returns CDR1 LNHDA and CDR2 SQIVND (reference sequence).

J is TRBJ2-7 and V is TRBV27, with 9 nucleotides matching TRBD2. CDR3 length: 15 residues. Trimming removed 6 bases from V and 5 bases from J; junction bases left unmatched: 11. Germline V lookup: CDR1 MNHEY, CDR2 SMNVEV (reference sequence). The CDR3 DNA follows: TGTGCCAGCAGCTCATCACTAGCGGGTAGGAACGAGCAGTACTTC. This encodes CASSSSLAGRNEQYF.

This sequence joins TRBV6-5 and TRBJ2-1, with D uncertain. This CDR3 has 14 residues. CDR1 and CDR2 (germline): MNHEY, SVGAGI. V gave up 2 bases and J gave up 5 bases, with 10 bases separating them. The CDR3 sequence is CASSYTYDHNEQFF. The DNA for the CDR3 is TGTGCCAGCAGTTACACGTACGACCACAATGAGCAGTTCTTC.

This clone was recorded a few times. CDR3 in amino acids: CASSMGTGNSEAFF. In DNA form, the CDR3 reads TGTGCCAGTAGTATGGGGACAGGTAATTCTGAAGCTTTCTTT. The gene calls are TRBV19 and TRBJ1-1; TRBD1 matches at 8 bases. The junction had 6 bases not matched to a gene; V was cut back by 3 bases and J by 6 bases. CDR1 is LNHDA and CDR2 is SQIVND in the germline V gene (reference sequence). The CDR3 runs to 14 residues.

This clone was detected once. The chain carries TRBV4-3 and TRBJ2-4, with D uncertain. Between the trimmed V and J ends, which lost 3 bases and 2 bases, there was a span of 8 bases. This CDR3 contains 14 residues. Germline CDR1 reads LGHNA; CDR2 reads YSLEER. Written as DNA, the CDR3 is TGCGCCAGCAGCCAGCCTACCACCAAAAACATTCAGTACTTC. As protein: CASSQPTTKNIQYF.

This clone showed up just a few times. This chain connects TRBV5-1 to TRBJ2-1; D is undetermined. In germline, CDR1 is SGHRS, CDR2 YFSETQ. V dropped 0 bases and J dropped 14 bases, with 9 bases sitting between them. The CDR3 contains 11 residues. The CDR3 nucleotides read TGCGCCAGCAGCTTGGCCTATGACAAGTTCTTC. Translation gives CASSLAYDKFF.

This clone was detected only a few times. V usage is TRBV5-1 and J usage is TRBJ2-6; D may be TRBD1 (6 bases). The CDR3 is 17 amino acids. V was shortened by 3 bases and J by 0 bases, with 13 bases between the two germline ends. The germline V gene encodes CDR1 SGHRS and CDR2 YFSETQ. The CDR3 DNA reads TGCGCCAGCAGCTCTCAGACAGGCACCTCTGGGGCCAACGTCCTGACTTTC. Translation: CASSSQTGTSGANVLTF.

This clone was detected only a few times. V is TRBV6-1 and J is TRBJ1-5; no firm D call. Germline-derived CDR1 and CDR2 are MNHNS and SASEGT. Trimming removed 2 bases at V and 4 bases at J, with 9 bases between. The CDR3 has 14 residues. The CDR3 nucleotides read TGTGCCAGCAGTGAAAGCGGTGGGAATCAGCCCCAGCATTTT. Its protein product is CASSESGGNQPQHF.

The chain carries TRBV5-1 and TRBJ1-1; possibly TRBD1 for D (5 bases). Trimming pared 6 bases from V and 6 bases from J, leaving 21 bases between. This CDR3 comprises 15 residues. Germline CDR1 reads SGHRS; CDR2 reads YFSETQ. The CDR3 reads CASTQTPGLISEAFF. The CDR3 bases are TGCGCCAGCACCCAGACCCCAGGGTTGATCTCTGAAGCTTTCTTT.

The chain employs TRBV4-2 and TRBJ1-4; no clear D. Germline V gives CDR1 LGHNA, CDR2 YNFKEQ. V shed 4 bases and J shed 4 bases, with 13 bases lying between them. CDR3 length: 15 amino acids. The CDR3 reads CASSLTFINNEKLFF. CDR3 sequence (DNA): TGTGCCAGCAGCCTGACGTTTATCAATAATGAAAAACTGTTTTTT.

The CDR3 spells CASSLAQGSGTQYF. CDR3 sequence (DNA): TGCGCCAGCAGCTTGGCGCAGGGGAGCGGTACGCAGTATTTT. The chain is built from TRBV5-1 and TRBJ2-3, with a tentative D call TRBD1 (6 bases). Germline V CDR1 and CDR2: SGHRS, YFSETQ. Trimming shortened V by 0 bases and J by 8 bases, and 13 bases separated the two germline ends. The CDR3 length is 14 residues.

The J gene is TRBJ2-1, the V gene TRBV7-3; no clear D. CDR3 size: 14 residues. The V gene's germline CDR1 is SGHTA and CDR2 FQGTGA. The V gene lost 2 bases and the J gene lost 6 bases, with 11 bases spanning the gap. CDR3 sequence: CASSLVGTSNEQFF. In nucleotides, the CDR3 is TGTGCCAGCAGCTTAGTTGGAACAAGCAATGAGCAGTTCTTC.

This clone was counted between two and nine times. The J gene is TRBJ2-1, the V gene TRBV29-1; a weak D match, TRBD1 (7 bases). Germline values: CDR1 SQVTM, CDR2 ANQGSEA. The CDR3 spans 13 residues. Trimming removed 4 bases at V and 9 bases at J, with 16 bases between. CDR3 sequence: CSVGLAGGSEQFF. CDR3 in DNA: TGCAGCGTTGGATTGGCAGGGGGGAGTGAGCAGTTCTTC.

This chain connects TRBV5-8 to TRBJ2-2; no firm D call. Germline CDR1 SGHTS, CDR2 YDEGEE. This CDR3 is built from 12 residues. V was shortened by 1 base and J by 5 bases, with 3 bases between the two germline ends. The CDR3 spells CASSLQTGELFF. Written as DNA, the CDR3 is TGTGCCAGCAGCTTGCAAACCGGGGAGCTGTTTTTT.

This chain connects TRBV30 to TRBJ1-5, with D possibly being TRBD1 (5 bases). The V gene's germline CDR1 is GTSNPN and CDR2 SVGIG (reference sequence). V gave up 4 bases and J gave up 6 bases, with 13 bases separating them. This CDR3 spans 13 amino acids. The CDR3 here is CAWNPTAGQPQHF. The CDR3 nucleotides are TGTGCCTGGAACCCGACAGCAGGTCAGCCCCAGCATTTT.

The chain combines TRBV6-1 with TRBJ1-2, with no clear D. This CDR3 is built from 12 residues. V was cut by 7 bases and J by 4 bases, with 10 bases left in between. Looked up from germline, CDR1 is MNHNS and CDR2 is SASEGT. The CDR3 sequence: CASIGGIYGYTF. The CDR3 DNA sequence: TGTGCCAGCATAGGTGGTATCTATGGCTACACCTTC.